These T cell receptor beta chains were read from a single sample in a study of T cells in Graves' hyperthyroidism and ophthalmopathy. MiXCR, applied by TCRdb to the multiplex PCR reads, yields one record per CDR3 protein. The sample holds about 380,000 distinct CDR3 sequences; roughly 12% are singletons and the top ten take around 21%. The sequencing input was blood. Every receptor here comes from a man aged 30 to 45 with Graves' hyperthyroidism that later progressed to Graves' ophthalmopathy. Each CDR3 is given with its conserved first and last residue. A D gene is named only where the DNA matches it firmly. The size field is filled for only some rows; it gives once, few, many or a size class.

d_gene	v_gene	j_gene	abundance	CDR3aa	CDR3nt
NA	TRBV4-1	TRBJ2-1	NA	CASSHLQGNEQFF	TGCGCCAGCAGCCATCTCCAGGGAAATGAGCAGTTCTTC
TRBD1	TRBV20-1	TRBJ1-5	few	CSARQGSASNQPQHF	TGCAGTGCTCGACAGGGCTCGGCGAGCAATCAGCCCCAGCATTTT
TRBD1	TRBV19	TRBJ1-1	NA	CASSIDRGTPEAFF	TGTGCCAGTAGTATCGACAGGGGAACACCTGAAGCTTTCTTT
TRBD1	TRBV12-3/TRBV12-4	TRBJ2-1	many	CASSLAQGWNEQFF	TGTGCCAGCAGTTTAGCACAGGGGTGGAATGAGCAGTTCTTC
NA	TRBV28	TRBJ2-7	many	CASRDSITYEQYF	TGTGCCAGCAGGGACAGTATAACCTACGAGCAGTACTTC
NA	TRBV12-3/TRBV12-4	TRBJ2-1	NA	CASSYGTSSSYNEQFF	TGTGCCAGCAGTTACGGGACCTCTAGCTCCTACAATGAGCAGTTCTTC
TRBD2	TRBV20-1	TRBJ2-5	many	CSARVAGKETQYF	TGCAGTGCTAGAGTAGCGGGGAAAGAGACCCAGTACTTC
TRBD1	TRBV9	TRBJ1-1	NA	CASSVGGGYMNTEAFF	TGTGCCAGCAGCGTAGGAGGGGGCTACATGAACACTGAAGCTTTCTTT
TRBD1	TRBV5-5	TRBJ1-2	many	CASSSSPGQGYYGYTF	TGTGCCAGCAGCTCAAGTCCGGGACAGGGATACTATGGCTACACCTTC
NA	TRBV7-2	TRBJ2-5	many	CASSSIGVETQYF	TGTGCCAGCAGCTCAATAGGGGTGGAGACCCAGTACTTC
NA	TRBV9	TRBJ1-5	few	CASSAQGTTNQPQHF	TGTGCCAGCAGCGCCCAGGGCACCACCAATCAGCCCCAGCATTTT
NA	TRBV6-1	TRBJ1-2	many	CASSEHRQAKGRGYTF	TGTGCCAGCAGTGAACACCGGCAGGCCAAGGGGCGAGGCTACACCTTC
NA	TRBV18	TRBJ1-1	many	CASSPPFGKWMNTEAFF	TGTGCCAGCTCACCACCTTTCGGGAAATGGATGAACACTGAAGCTTTCTTT
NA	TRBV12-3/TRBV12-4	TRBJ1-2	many	CASSWGIGHSYGYTF	TGTGCCAGCAGTTGGGGAATAGGCCATAGCTATGGCTACACCTTC
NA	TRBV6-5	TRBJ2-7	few	CTSSYSRGYEQYF	TGTACCAGCAGTTACTCCAGGGGCTACGAGCAGTACTTC
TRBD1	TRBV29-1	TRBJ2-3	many	CSVDRGPARDTQYF	TGCAGCGTGGACAGGGGCCCAGCCAGGGATACGCAGTATTTT
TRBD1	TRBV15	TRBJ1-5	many	CATKTSGRGSQPQHF	TGTGCCACCAAAACGTCAGGCAGGGGGAGTCAGCCCCAGCATTTT
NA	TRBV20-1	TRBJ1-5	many	CSARKGNQPQHF	TGCAGTGCTAGAAAGGGCAATCAGCCCCAGCATTTT
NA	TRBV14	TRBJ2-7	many	CASSPGESYEQYF	TGTGCCAGCAGCCCCGGGGAATCCTACGAGCAGTACTTC
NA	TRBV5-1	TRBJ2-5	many	CASSPRRTEQETQYF	TGCGCCAGCAGCCCCCGGCGCACGGAGCAAGAGACCCAGTACTTC
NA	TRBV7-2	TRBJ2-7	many	CASSASYEQYF	TGTGCCAGCAGCGCATCCTACGAGCAGTACTTC
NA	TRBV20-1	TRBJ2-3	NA	CSARGGAPDTQYF	TGCAGTGCTAGGGGGGGGGCTCCCGATACGCAGTATTTT